What follows is one T cell receptor (beta chain) and its context. The antigen is unknown. The data were obtained in a study of T cell responses to AZD1222 COVID-19 vaccine. Findings and limits, study-wide: Mapped onto spike, vaccine-associated CD4 TCRs spanned it and were dominant at 160-218 and 743-854. Donor demographics were predominantly white British with a female majority; clonal diversity may be underestimated.

Some clones are missing from TCRdb's copy, which holds only in-frame ones; the method was immunoSEQ multiplex PCR. This sample yields fewer than 130,000 clones, of which around nine tenths are seen a single time; around 3.2% belongs to the top ten. This CDR3 is built from 19 residues. J gave up 0 bases and V 6 bases, and 15 bases lay outside the gene matches. Germline CDR1 is MDHEN and CDR2 is SYDVKM. The TCR was taken from an adult in good health. Sequences were derived from peripheral blood, sampled on day 0 of AZD1222 vaccination. The chain combines TRBV28 with TRBJ1-1, with TRBD1 matching over 11 bases. The CDR3 nucleotides are TGTGCCAGCAGACGGACAGGGGGCGCCGTCCGGGGAATGAACACTGAAGCTTTCTTT. Protein sequence: CASRRTGGAVRGMNTEAFF.